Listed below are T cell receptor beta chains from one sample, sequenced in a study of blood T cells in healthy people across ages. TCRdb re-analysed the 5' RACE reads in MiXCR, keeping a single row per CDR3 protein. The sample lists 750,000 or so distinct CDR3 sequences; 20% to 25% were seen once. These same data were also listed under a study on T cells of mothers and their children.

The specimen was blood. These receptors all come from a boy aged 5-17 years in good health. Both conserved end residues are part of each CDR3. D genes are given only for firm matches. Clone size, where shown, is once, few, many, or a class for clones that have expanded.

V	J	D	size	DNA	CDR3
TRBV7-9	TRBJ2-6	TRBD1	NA	TGTGCCAGCAGCTTAGGGTGGACAGGGCTGAGGTACGGCGGGGCCAACGTCCTGACTTTC	CASSLGWTGLRYGGANVLTF
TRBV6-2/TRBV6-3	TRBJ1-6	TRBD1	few	TGTGCCAGCAGTTCCAGACAGGGAATTGGATCACCCCTCCACTTT	CASSSRQGIGSPLHF
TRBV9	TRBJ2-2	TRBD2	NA	TGTGCCAGCAGCGTAGAATCGGGGGGAAGGGGCACCGGGGAGCTGTTTTTT	CASSVESGGRGTGELFF
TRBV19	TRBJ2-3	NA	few	TGTGCCAGTAGTATGAGACTAGGAGATACGCAGTATTTT	CASSMRLGDTQYF
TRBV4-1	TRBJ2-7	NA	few	TGCGCCAGCAGCCAAGGGTTCGGCTACGAGCAGTACTTC	CASSQGFGYEQYF
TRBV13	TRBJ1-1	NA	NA	TGTGCCAGCAGCTTAAATGATCTTGGGATGAACACTGAAGCTTTCTTT	CASSLNDLGMNTEAFF
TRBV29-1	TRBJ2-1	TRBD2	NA	TGCAGCGTCCACCCGGGGGGCTACAATGAGCAGTTCTTC	CSVHPGGYNEQFF
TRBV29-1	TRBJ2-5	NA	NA	TGCAGCGTTGAAGGGGACCGCCAAGAGACCCAGTACTTC	CSVEGDRQETQYF
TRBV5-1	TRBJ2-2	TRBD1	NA	TGCGCCAGCAGCTTGGAACAGGGGATGAACACCGGGGAGCTGTTTTTT	CASSLEQGMNTGELFF
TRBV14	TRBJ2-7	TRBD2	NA	TGTGCCAGCAGCCCCCAGGGTAGGGGACTAGCGGACTACGAGCAGTACTTC	CASSPQGRGLADYEQYF